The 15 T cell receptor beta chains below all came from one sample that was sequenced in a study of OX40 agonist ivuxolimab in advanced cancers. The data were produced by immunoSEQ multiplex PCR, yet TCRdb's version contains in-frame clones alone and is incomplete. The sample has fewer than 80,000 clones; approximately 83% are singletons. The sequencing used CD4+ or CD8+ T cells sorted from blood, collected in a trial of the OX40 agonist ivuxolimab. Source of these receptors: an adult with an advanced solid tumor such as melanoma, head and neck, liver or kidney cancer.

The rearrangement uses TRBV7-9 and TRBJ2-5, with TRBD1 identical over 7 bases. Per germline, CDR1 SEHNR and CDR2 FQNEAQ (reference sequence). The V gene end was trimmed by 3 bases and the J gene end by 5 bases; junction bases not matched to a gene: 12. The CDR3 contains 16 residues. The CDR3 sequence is CASSLPPGQAWETQYF. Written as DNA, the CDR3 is TGTGCCAGCAGCTTGCCTCCCGGACAGGCGTGGGAGACCCAGTACTTC.

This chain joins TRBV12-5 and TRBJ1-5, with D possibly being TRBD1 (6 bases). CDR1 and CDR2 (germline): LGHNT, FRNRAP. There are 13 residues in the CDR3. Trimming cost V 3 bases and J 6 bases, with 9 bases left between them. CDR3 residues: CASGLGGSQPQHF. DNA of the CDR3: TGTGCTAGTGGTTTAGGGGGATCTCAGCCCCAGCATTTT.

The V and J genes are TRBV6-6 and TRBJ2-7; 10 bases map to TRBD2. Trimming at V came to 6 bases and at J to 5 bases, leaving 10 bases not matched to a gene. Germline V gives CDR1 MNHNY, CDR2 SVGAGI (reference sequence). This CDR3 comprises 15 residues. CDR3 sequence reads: CASRPASGRLHEQYF. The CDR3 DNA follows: TGTGCCAGCAGACCCGCTAGCGGGAGACTCCACGAGCAGTACTTC.

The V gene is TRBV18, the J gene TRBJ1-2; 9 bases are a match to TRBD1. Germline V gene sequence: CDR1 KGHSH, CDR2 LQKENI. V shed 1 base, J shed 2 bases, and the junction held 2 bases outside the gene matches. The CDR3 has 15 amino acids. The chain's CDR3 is CASSPRQGENYGYTF. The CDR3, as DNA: TGTGCCAGCTCACCACGACAGGGGGAGAACTATGGCTACACCTTC.

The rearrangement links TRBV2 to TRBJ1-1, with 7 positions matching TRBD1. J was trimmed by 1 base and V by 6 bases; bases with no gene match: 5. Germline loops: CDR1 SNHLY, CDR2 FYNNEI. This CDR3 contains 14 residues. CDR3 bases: TGTGCCAGCAGCCGGGACAGAGGGAACACTGAAGCTTTCTTT. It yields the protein CASSRDRGNTEAFF.

CDR3 region: CASSLAWGSRNQPQHF. The CDR3 DNA is TGTGCCAGCAGCTTGGCGTGGGGGAGTCGCAATCAGCCCCAGCATTTT. The V gene is TRBV5-8, the J gene TRBJ1-5, with D tentatively TRBD1 (5 bases). The CDR3 has 16 residues. CDR1 and CDR2 (germline): SGHTS, YDEGEE. The ends were cut back, 0 bases at V and 2 bases at J, with 12 bases in the middle.

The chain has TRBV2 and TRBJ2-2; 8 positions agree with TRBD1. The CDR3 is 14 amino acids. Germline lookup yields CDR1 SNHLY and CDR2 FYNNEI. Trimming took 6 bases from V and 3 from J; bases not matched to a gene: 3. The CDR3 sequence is CASSRTGYTGELFF. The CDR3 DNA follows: TGTGCCAGCAGCAGGACAGGGTACACCGGGGAGCTGTTTTTT.

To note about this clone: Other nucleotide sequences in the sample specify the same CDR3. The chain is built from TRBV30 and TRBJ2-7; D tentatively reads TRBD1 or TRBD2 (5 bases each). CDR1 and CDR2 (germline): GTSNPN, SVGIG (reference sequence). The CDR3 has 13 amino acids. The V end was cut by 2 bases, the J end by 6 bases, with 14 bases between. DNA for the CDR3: TGTGCCTGGAGTCGTCTTCGGGACGGCGAGCAGTACTTC. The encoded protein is CAWSRLRDGEQYF.

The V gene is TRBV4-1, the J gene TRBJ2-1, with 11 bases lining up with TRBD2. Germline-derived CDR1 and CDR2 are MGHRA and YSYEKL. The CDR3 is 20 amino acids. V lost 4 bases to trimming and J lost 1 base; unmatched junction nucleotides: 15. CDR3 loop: CASSPTGLAGGAGSYNEQFF. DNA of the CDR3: TGCGCCAGCAGCCCTACGGGGCTAGCGGGAGGAGCAGGGTCCTACAATGAGCAGTTCTTC.

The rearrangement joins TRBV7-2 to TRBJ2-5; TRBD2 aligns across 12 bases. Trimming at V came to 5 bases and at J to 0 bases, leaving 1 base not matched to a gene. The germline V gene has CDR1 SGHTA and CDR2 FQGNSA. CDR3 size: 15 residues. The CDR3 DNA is TGTGCCAGCAGCCCTAGCGGGGGGGACCAAGAGACCCAGTACTTC. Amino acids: CASSPSGGDQETQYF. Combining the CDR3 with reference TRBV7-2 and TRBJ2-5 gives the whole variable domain GAGVSQSPSNKVTEKGKDVELRCDPISGHTALYWYRQSLGQGLEFLIYFQGNSAPDKSGLPSDRFSAERTGGSVSTLTIQRTQQEDSAVYLCASSPSGGDQETQYFGPGTRLLVL.

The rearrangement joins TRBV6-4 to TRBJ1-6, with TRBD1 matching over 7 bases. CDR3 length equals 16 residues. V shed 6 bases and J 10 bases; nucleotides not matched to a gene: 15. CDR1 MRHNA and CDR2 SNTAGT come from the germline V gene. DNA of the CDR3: TGTGCCAGCAGCGGCGGGGGACAGCGGAAGGGATCACCCCTCCACTTT. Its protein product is CASSGGGQRKGSPLHF.

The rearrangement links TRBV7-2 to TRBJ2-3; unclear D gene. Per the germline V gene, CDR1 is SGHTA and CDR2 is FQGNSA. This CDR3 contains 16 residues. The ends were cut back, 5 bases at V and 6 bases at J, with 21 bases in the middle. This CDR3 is CASSRPPVRSADTQYF. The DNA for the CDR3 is TGTGCCAGCAGCCGCCCGCCCGTGCGAAGCGCTGATACGCAGTATTTT.

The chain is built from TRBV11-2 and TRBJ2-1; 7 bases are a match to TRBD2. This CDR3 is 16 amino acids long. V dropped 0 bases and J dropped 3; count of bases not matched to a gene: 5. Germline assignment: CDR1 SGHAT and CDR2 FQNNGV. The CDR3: CASSLDGDYLYNEQFF. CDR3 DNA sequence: TGTGCCAGCAGCTTAGATGGGGACTATCTCTACAATGAGCAGTTCTTC. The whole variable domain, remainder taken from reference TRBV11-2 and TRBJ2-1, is EAGVAQSPRYKIIEKRQSVAFWCNPISGHATLYWYQQILGQGPKLLIQFQNNGVVDDSQLPKDRFSAERLKGVDSTLKIQPAKLEDSAVYLCASSLDGDYLYNEQFFGPGTRLTVL.

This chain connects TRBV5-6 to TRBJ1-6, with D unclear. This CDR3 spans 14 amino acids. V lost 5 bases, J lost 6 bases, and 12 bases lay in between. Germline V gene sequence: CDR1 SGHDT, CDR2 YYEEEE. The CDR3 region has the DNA TGTGCCAGCAGTCCCGCCACTTTTAATTCACCCCTCCACTTT. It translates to CASSPATFNSPLHF.

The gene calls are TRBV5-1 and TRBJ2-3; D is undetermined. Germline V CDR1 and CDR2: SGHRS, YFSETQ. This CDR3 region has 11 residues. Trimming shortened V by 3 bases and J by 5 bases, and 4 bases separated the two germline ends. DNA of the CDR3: TGCGCCAGCAGCTACGAAGATACGCAGTATTTT. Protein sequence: CASSYEDTQYF. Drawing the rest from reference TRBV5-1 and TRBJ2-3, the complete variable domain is KAGVTQTPRYLIKTRGQQVTLSCSPISGHRSVSWYQQTPGQGLQFLFEYFSETQRNKGNFPGRFSGRQFSNSRSEMNVSTLELGDSALYLCASSYEDTQYFGPGTRLTVL.